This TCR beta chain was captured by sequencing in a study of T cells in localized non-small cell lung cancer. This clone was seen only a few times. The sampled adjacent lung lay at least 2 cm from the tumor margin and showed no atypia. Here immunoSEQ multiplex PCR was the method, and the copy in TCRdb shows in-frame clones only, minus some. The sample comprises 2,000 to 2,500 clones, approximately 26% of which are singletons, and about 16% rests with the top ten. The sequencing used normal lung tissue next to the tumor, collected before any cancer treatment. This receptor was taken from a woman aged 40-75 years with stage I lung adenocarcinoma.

CDR3 loop: CASSSDRPRGGYTF. DNA of the CDR3: TGTGCCAGCAGCTCCGACAGGCCCCGAGGGGGCTACACCTTC. V is TRBV7-5 and J is TRBJ1-2; the listed D gene, TRBD1, was not tested against the DNA. TRBV7-5 is listed as a pseudogene. The CDR3 contains 14 residues.